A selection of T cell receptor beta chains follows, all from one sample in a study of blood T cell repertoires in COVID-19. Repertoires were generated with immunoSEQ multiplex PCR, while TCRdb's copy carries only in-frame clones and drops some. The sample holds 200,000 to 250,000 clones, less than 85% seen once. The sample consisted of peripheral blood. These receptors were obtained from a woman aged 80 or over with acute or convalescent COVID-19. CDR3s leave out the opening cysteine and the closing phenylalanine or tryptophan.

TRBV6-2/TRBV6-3	ASSSYSGSYEQY
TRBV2	ASSYGQGGGNTIY
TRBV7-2	ASSLALTSRNYEQY
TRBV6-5	ASSYSRTGVGTEAF
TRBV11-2	ASSLVRHSSPLH
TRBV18	ASSRLHGHYGYT
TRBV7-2	ASSFTGRDTEAF
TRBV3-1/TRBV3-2	ASSQDFPLASDNEQF
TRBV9	ASSVSRTGDEKLF
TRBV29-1	SVVSYEQY
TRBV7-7	ASSLLQGTGAYNEQF
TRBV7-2	ASSAGQGNEQF
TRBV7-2	ASSLRRPFINEQF
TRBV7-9	ASRSGTGDTGELF
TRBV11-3	ASSSVTENTEAF
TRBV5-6	ASSPWRGYEQY
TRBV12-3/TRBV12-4	ASSPGVSAF
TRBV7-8	ASSLTGTQPQH
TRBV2	ASSEARNGNSPLH
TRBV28	ASRSHRGGTSPLH
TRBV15	AAGTGLQETQY
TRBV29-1	SSFGQGNEKLF
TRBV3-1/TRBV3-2	ASSPRGGDGYT
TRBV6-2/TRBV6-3	ASSWGGTGNQPQH
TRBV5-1	ASSLDRALTDTQY
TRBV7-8	ASSLPRQPQH
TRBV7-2	ASSPTSGGISQY
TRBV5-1	ASSLGSGTGITRSGNTIY
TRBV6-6	ASSYSGTKNTEAF
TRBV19	ASSVGLAGGKETQY
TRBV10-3	AISEGPTEAF
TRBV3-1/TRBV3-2	ASSQALAGIGATDTQY
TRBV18	ASRDSSTDTQY
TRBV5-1	ASSLARGTDTQY
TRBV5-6	ASSLALGGGPQETQY
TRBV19	ASSLPGLAEETQY
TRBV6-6	ASKAGTDTQY
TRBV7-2	ASSLAGTVPNYGYT
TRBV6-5	ASRTDRGSNTEAF
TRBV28	ASRGPNTEAF
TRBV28	ASSVTGTAHGGYT
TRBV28	ASSSPGRADTGELF
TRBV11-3	ASSLSTQVDIEQY
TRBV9	ASSVDGRGAYNEQF
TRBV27	ASSLGQGFNSPLH
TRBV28	ASSNRGGRGGYGYT
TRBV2	ASRGLAVGEQY
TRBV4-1	ASSPGGRVFGTGTARDYT
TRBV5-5	ASSLGEGGNTIY
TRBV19	ASSRGTGGEPQH
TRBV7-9	ASSLGGKDYEQY
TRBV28	ASSFFAGQGIRNEQF
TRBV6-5	ASSLGTRNNSPLH
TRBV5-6	ASSLSGAEDTQY
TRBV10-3	AISRGQEPSNQPQH
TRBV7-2	ASSRGDNAQF
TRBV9	ASSVPADMNTEAF
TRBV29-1	SVAESRETQY
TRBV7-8	ASSLATGSRVGAF
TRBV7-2	ASSLVEGRDSGYT